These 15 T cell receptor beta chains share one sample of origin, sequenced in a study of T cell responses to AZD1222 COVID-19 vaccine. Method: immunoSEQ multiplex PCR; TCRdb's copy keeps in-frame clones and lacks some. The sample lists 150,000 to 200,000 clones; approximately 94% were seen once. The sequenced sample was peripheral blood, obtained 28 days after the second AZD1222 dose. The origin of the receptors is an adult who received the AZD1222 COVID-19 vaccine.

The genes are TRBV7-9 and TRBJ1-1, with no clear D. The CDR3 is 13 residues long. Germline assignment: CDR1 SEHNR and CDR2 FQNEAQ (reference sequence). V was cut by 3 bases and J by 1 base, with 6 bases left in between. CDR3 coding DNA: TGTGCCAGCAGCTTCAGACAGAACACTGAAGCTTTCTTT. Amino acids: CASSFRQNTEAFF.

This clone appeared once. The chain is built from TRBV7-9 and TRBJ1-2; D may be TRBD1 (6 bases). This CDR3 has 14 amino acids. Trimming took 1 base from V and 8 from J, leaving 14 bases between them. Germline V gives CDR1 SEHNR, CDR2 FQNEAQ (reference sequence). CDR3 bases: TGTGCCAGCAGCTTAGAGCAGGGGTTCTTCGGCTACACCTTC. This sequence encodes CASSLEQGFFGYTF. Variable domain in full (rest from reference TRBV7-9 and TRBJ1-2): DTGVSQNPRHKITKRGQNVTFRCDPISEHNRLYWYRQTLGQGPEFLTYFQNEAQLEKSRLLSDRFSAERPKGSFSTLEIQRTEQGDSAMYLCASSLEQGFFGYTFGSGTRLTVV.

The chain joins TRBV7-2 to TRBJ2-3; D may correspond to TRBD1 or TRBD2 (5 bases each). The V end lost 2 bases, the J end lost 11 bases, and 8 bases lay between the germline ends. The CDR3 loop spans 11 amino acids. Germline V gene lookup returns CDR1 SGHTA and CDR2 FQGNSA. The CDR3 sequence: CASSLRDLQYF. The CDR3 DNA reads TGTGCCAGCAGCTTAAGGGACCTGCAGTATTTT. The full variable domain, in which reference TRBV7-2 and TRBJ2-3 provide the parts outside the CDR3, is GAGVSQSPSNKVTEKGKDVELRCDPISGHTALYWYRQSLGQGLEFLIYFQGNSAPDKSGLPSDRFSAERTGGSVSTLTIQRTQQEDSAVYLCASSLRDLQYFGPGTRLTVL.

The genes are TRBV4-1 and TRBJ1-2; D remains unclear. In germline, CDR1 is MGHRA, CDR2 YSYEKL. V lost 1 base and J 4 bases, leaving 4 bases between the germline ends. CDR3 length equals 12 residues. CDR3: CASSQGIYGYTF. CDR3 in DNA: TGCGCCAGCAGCCAAGGCATCTATGGCTACACCTTC.

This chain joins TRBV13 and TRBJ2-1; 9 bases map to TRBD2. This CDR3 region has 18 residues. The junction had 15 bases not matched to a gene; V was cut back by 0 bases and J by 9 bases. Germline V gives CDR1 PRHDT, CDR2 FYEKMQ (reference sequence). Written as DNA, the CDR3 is TGTGCCAGCAGCTTAGGATCAATGGCGGGAGGGCGTTTCAGTGAGCAGTTCTTC. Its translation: CASSLGSMAGGRFSEQFF.

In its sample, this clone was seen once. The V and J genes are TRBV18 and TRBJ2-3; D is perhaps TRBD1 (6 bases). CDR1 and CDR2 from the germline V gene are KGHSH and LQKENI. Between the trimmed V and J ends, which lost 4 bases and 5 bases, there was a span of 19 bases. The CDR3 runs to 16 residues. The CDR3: CASSRSQGSDGDTQYF. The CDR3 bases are TGTGCCAGCTCACGTTCCCAGGGGAGTGACGGAGATACGCAGTATTTT.

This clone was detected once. In nucleotides, the CDR3 is TGTGCCAGCAGCGTAGAGGCCCTGGGGAACGGGGAGCTGTTTTTT. Translation gives CASSVEALGNGELFF. The chain couples TRBV9 to TRBJ2-2; D is ambiguous. V lost 0 bases and J lost 7, with 13 bases in between. Germline CDR1 and CDR2: SGDLS and YYNGEE. This CDR3 has 15 residues.

CDR3: CASSQPEVSGNTGELFF. The CDR3 DNA reads TGCGCCAGCAGCCAACCGGAGGTCAGCGGTAATACCGGGGAGCTGTTTTTT. The rearrangement joins TRBV4-1 to TRBJ2-2, with D maybe TRBD2 (5 bases). Germline V gives CDR1 MGHRA, CDR2 YSYEKL. The CDR3 is made up of 17 amino acids. V was cut by 2 bases and J by 5 bases, with 18 bases left in between.

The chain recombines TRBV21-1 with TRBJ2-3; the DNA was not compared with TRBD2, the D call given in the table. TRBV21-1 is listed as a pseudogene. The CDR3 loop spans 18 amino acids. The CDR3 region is CASSKGLRRTTSTDTQYF. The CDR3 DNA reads TGTGCCAGCAGCAAAGGACTTAGGCGGACTACTAGCACAGATACGCAGTATTTT.

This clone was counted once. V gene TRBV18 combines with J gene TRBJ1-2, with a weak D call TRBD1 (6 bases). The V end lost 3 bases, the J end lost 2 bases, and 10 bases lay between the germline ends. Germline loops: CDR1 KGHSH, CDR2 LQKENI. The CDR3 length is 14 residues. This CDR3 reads CASSPGTSNYGYTF. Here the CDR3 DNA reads TGTGCCAGCTCACCCGGGACATCCAACTATGGCTACACCTTC.

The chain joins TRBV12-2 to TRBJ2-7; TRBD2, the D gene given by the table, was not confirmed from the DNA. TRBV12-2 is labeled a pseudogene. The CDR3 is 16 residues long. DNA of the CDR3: TGTGCAAGTCGCTTTTCCCGGGGCGGGGAAACCTACGAGCAGTACTTC. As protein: CASRFSRGGETYEQYF.

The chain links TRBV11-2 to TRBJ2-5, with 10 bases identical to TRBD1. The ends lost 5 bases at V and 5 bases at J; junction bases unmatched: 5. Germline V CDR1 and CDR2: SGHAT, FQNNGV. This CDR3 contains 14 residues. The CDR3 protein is CASSRQGAWETQYF. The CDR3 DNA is TGTGCCAGCAGCCGACAGGGGGCTTGGGAGACCCAGTACTTC.

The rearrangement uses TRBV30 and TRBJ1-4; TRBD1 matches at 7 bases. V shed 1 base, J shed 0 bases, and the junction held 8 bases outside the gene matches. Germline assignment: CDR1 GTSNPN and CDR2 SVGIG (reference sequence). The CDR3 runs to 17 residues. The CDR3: CAWSAGTVFATNEKLFF. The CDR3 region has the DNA TGTGCCTGGAGTGCAGGGACAGTCTTTGCAACTAATGAAAAACTGTTTTTT.

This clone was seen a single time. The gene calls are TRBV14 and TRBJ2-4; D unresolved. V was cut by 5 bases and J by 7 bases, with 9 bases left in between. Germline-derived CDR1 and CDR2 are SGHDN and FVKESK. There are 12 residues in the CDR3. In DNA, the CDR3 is TGTGCCAGCAGCTACCGATATAACATTCAGTACTTC. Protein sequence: CASSYRYNIQYF.

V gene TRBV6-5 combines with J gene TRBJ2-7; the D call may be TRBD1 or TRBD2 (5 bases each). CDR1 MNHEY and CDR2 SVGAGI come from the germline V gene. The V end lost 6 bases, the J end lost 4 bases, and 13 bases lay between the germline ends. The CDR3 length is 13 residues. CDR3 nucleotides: TGTGCCAGCAGCCCCAGGGAGCTGTACGAGCAGTACTTC. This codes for CASSPRELYEQYF.